The 18 T cell receptor beta chains below were found in one sample sequenced in a study of blood T cell repertoires in COVID-19. Generated by immunoSEQ multiplex PCR, the TCRdb table keeps only in-frame clones and is missing some. The sample includes around 130,000 clones, 80% to 85% seen only once; the top ten take roughly an eighth. Sequenced input: peripheral blood. The receptors stem from a woman aged 25 to 45 who had recovered from COVID-19.

This clone has just one count. The chain uses TRBV11-1 and TRBJ1-6; D not certain. Trimming stripped 6 bases from V and 10 bases from J, with 19 bases between. Germline V gives CDR1 SGHAT, CDR2 FQDESV (reference sequence). The CDR3 covers 15 residues. The CDR3 here is CASSPREKVGSPLHF. In DNA form, the CDR3 reads TGTGCCAGCAGTCCCCGGGAAAAAGTCGGGTCACCCCTCCACTTT. Using reference TRBV11-1 and TRBJ1-6 for the parts outside the CDR3, the full variable domain is EAEVAQSPRYKITEKSQAVAFWCDPISGHATLYWYRQILGQGPELLVQFQDESVVDDSQLPKDRFSAERLKGVDSTLKIQPAELGDSAMYLCASSPREKVGSPLHFGNGTRLTVT.

V usage is TRBV4-1 and J usage is TRBJ2-3; 13 bases are shared with TRBD2. Per the germline V gene, CDR1 is MGHRA and CDR2 is YSYEKL. This CDR3 comprises 16 residues. The J segment lost 7 bases and the V segment lost 1 base, leaving 5 bases of the junction unmatched. CDR3 bases: TGCGCCAGCAGCCAAGTAAGGACTAGCGGGAGCAATACGCAGTATTTT. Its translation: CASSQVRTSGSNTQYF.

This clone was seen a single time. The J gene is TRBJ2-5, the V gene TRBV3-1 (or the pseudogene TRBV3-2); D may be TRBD1 (6 bases). With 4 bases removed from V and 4 bases from J, the gap between germline ends came to 19 bases. The V gene's germline CDR1 is LGHDT and CDR2 YNNKEL (reference sequence). CDR3 length: 16 amino acids. The CDR3 reads CASSLSVGAGRETQYF. CDR3 nucleotide sequence: TGTGCCAGCAGCCTATCGGTGGGGGCAGGCCGAGAGACCCAGTACTTC.

This chain's CDR3 is CASSYSTNTEAFF. The CDR3 nucleotides are TGTGCCAGCAGTTACTCTACGAACACTGAAGCTTTCTTT. The rearrangement uses TRBV27 and TRBJ1-1; D call uncertain. This CDR3 is built from 13 residues. The germline V gene encodes CDR1 MNHEY and CDR2 SMNVEV (reference sequence). The V end was cut by 4 bases, the J end by 1 base, with 7 bases between.

The chain links TRBV4-1 to TRBJ2-2; D unresolved. Trimming removed 2 bases at V and 1 base at J, with 8 bases between. The germline CDR1 and CDR2 sequences are MGHRA and YSYEKL. The CDR3 sequence is 15 residues long. CDR3 coding DNA: TGCGCCAGCAGCCAAAGTCAGGTGAACACCGGGGAGCTGTTTTTT. It encodes CASSQSQVNTGELFF.

V is TRBV7-3 and J is TRBJ2-1; D perhaps matches TRBD2 (7 bases). The CDR3 consists of 16 residues. Trimming stripped 2 bases from V and 4 bases from J, with 15 bases between. In germline, CDR1 is SGHTA, CDR2 FQGTGA. CDR3 nucleotide sequence: TGTGCCAGCAGCTTAGATGGGGGGGACACATACAATGAGCAGTTCTTC. This encodes CASSLDGGDTYNEQFF.

The gene calls are TRBV7-9 and TRBJ2-1; 9 bases are shared with TRBD2. This CDR3 comprises 13 residues. V was pared by 11 bases and J by 7 bases, with 9 bases of the junction left unmatched. Looked up from germline, CDR1 is SEHNR and CDR2 is FQNEAQ (reference sequence). CDR3: CALKREDWNEQFF. DNA of the CDR3: TGTGCCCTCAAGCGGGAGGACTGGAATGAGCAGTTCTTC. Full variable domain (rest looked up from reference TRBV7-9 and TRBJ2-1): DTGVSQNPRHKITKRGQNVTFRCDPISEHNRLYWYRQTLGQGPEFLTYFQNEAQLEKSRLLSDRFSAERPKGSFSTLEIQRTEQGDSAMYLCALKREDWNEQFFGPGTRLTVL.

V and J are TRBV5-1 and TRBJ2-1, with unresolved D. V shed 4 bases and J shed 3 bases, with 17 bases lying between them. CDR3 size: 16 residues. Per germline, CDR1 SGHRS and CDR2 YFSETQ. CDR3 residues: CASSLGDKVFYNEQFF. CDR3 coding DNA: TGCGCCAGCAGCCTCGGCGACAAGGTTTTCTACAATGAGCAGTTCTTC.

The V and J genes are TRBV3-1 (or the pseudogene TRBV3-2) and TRBJ1-2, with 7 bases lining up with TRBD1. The CDR3 is made up of 14 amino acids. Germline assignment: CDR1 LGHDT and CDR2 YNNKEL (reference sequence). Unmatched junction bases numbered 3, after V lost 0 bases and J lost 5 bases. CDR3 loop: CASSQDLQGYGYTF. CDR3 bases: TGTGCCAGCAGCCAAGACCTACAGGGGTATGGCTACACCTTC.

The chain couples TRBV18 to TRBJ2-1; the match to TRBD2 covers 7 bases. Germline trimming cut 3 bases from V and 9 bases from J; bases unmatched to any gene: 5. Germline CDR1 is KGHSH and CDR2 is LQKENI. The CDR3 extends over 13 amino acids. DNA for the CDR3: TGTGCCAGCTCACCTTCGCGGGAGCGTGAGCAGTTCTTC. Protein product: CASSPSREREQFF.

The chain carries TRBV29-1 and TRBJ2-5, with TRBD2 as a possible D gene (5 bases). Germline V gene lookup returns CDR1 SQVTM and CDR2 ANQGSEA. Trimming removed 5 bases from V and 1 base from J, with 5 bases in between. The CDR3 is 11 residues long. The DNA for the CDR3 is TGCAGCGTTACTAGCCAAGAGACCCAGTACTTC. Translating it yields CSVTSQETQYF.

The chain joins TRBV6-2 or TRBV6-3 to TRBJ1-2; a possible D gene is TRBD1 (6 bases). The CDR3 contains 15 residues. V lost 2 bases, J lost 8 bases, and 18 bases lay in between. Germline-derived CDR1 and CDR2 are MNHEY and SVGEGT. As DNA, the CDR3 is TGTGCCAGCAGTTACGCGAACAGGGTATCGGAGGGCTACACCTTC. Its protein product is CASSYANRVSEGYTF.

The V and J genes are TRBV6-1 and TRBJ2-7, with TRBD1 matching 10 bases. Per germline, CDR1 MNHNS and CDR2 SASEGT. The V and J ends lost 6 bases and 3 bases, in that order; junction bases with no gene match: 11. The CDR3 is 16 residues long. Here the CDR3 DNA reads TGTGCCAGCAGGGAAAGGGACAGGGGTCACATCTACGAGCAGTACTTC. It encodes CASRERDRGHIYEQYF.

V and J are TRBV6-1 and TRBJ2-1; no clear D. This CDR3 comprises 14 residues. Per the germline V gene, CDR1 is MNHNS and CDR2 is SASEGT. V lost 3 bases to trimming and J lost 1 base, with 7 bases between them. CDR3 sequence reads: CASSELVSYNEQFF. The CDR3 DNA follows: TGTGCCAGCAGTGAGCTAGTTTCCTACAATGAGCAGTTCTTC.

This chain connects TRBV5-1 to TRBJ1-1, with 8 bases that match TRBD1. CDR1 SGHRS and CDR2 YFSETQ come from the germline V gene. V gave up 3 bases and J gave up 0 bases; unmatched junction bases: 7. The CDR3 runs 16 residues. The CDR3 DNA reads TGCGCCAGCAGCTCGGACGGGGGACAGGTGAACACTGAAGCTTTCTTT. Translated, it gives CASSSDGGQVNTEAFF.

The chain uses TRBV5-4 and TRBJ2-1, with unresolved D. The V end lost 2 bases, the J end lost 0 bases, and 9 bases lay between the germline ends. This CDR3 contains 15 residues. CDR1 is SGHNT and CDR2 is YYREEE in the germline V gene (reference sequence). The CDR3 here is CASSFSPSSYNEQFF. For the CDR3, the DNA is TGTGCCAGCAGCTTCTCCCCGAGCTCCTACAATGAGCAGTTCTTC.

DNA of the CDR3: TGTGCCAGCAGCTCAAAACAGGGGTTAGACGATACGCAGTATTTT. Protein product: CASSSKQGLDDTQYF. The V call is TRBV7-9, the J call TRBJ2-3; 7 nucleotides align to TRBD1. The CDR3 extends over 15 amino acids. The trim removed 4 bases at V and 6 bases at J, leaving 10 bases unmatched. Germline V CDR1 and CDR2: SEHNR, FQNEAQ (reference sequence).

The chain uses TRBV24-1 and TRBJ1-6, with 8 bases lining up with TRBD1. Germline-derived CDR1 and CDR2 are KGHDR and SFDVKD. The CDR3 consists of 13 residues. Trimming removed 4 bases from V and 8 bases from J; junction bases left unmatched: 0. The CDR3 DNA is TGTGCCACCAGTGAGGACAGGGATTCACCCCTCCACTTT. This sequence encodes CATSEDRDSPLHF.